This T cell receptor (beta chain) was sequenced during a study of T cells after yellow fever vaccination. Regarding this clonotype: Its antigen is as yet unknown.

Researchers made TCR cDNA using 5'RACE template switching, and this step added a universal primer site and UMIs. TCRdb ran MiXCR on the 5' RACE reads and lists one entry per CDR3 protein. The sample has 130,000 or so distinct CDR3 sequences; over 12% are singletons. Overall study results and limits: Only a small proportion of the clonotypes turned up in both the CD4 and the CD8 compartments, likely arising from convergent recombination.

This specimen was CD8+ T cells sorted from PBMCs, taken 5 days after the yellow fever booster vaccination. This TCR derives from a man between 18 and 29 years old who received the YFV17D yellow fever vaccine.

The CDR3 nucleotides read TGTGCCAGCAGACCGGACTGGGCATACGAGCAGTACTTC. Translation gives CASRPDWAYEQYF. This chain links TRBV12-3 or TRBV12-4 with TRBJ2-7; D may be TRBD2 (5 bases). V gave up 6 bases and J gave up 4 bases, with 13 bases separating them. This CDR3 spans 13 amino acids.